The source of this T cell receptor beta chain is a study of breast tumors, draining lymph nodes, adjacent tissues. V lost 2 bases, J lost 7 bases, and 8 bases stayed unmatched. The CDR3 has 14 residues. Per germline, CDR1 SQVTM and CDR2 ANQGSEA. This clonotype showed up many times. Antigen specificity is unknown. TCRdb ran MiXCR on the multiplex PCR reads and lists one entry per CDR3 protein. Here the sample spans some 31,000 distinct CDR3 sequences, roughly three fifths being singletons. Points from the study as a whole: That most tumor T cells come from lymph nodes remained unproven.

The TCR originated in a female donor with breast cancer. Some clones in this sample may be carry-over from other donors' samples. The sequenced sample was breast tumor tissue. The chain uses TRBV29-1 and TRBJ1-2, with 9 positions matching TRBD1. The CDR3 DNA is TGCAGCGTTGAAAGCGAACAGGGGGCTTTTGGCTACACCTTC. This codes for CSVESEQGAFGYTF.